Shown below are 7 T cell receptor beta chains from a single sample sequenced in a study of T cells in Graves' hyperthyroidism and ophthalmopathy. The TCR beta CDR3 regions underwent amplification using RNA transcripts as the source. The HTBI set primed first-round TCR CDR3 RT-PCR. One entry per CDR3 protein results from TCRdb running MiXCR on the multiplex PCR reads. The repertoire holds some 600,000 distinct CDR3 sequences, with approximately 15% as singletons. The sequenced sample consisted of blood. The receptors were sampled from a woman aged 25-40 years with Graves' hyperthyroidism that later progressed to Graves' ophthalmopathy.

This clonotype came up many times. This chain uses TRBV11-2 with TRBJ2-7; possible D gene TRBD2, 6 bases. Trimming removed 5 bases at V and 1 base at J, with 15 bases between. CDR1 is SGHAT and CDR2 is FQNNGV in the germline V gene. CDR3 length equals 15 residues. The DNA for the CDR3 is TGTGCCAGCAGCCCCATGAGCGGGCCTTCCTACGAGCAGTACTTC. This sequence encodes CASSPMSGPSYEQYF.

This chain links TRBV29-1 with TRBJ2-3; 10 positions agree with TRBD1. The germline CDR1 and CDR2 sequences are SQVTM and ANQGSEA. There are 15 residues in the CDR3. The junction had 4 bases not matched to a gene; V was cut back by 4 bases and J by 0 bases. The CDR3 loop reads CSVGGTGASTDTQYF. As DNA, the CDR3 is TGCAGCGTTGGGGGGACAGGGGCTAGCACAGATACGCAGTATTTT.

V and J are TRBV5-1 and TRBJ2-7; no clear D gene. V was trimmed by 3 bases and J by 3 bases, leaving 7 bases between them. This CDR3 is built from 12 residues. Germline lookup yields CDR1 SGHRS and CDR2 YFSETQ. CDR3 in DNA: TGCGCCAGCAGCTCGGACGTCTACGAGCAGTACTTC. This encodes CASSSDVYEQYF. Full variable domain (remainder filled in from reference TRBV5-1 and TRBJ2-7): KAGVTQTPRYLIKTRGQQVTLSCSPISGHRSVSWYQQTPGQGLQFLFEYFSETQRNKGNFPGRFSGRQFSNSRSEMNVSTLELGDSALYLCASSSDVYEQYFGPGTRLTVT.

The J gene is TRBJ2-1, the V gene TRBV3-1; the D gene is possibly TRBD2 (6 bases). Germline V lookup: CDR1 LGHDT, CDR2 YNNKEL (reference sequence). This CDR3 is built from 14 residues. V lost 4 bases and J 6 bases, leaving 13 bases between the germline ends. CDR3 region: CASSPGTRGNEQFF. CDR3 sequence (DNA): TGTGCCAGCAGCCCAGGGACGCGGGGCAATGAGCAGTTCTTC.

This clonotype was counted ten times or more. The CDR3 spells CASSSQGLNEKLFF. Written as DNA, the CDR3 is TGTGCCAGCAGTTCTCAGGGGCTTAATGAAAAACTGTTTTTT. The chain joins TRBV12-3 or TRBV12-4 to TRBJ1-4, with a possible D match to TRBD1 (6 bases). Trimming stripped 4 bases from V and 4 bases from J, with 10 bases between. The CDR3 length is 14 residues.

This clonotype was counted at least ten times. This chain links TRBV7-2 with TRBJ1-1, with D tentatively TRBD1 (6 bases). V gave up 0 bases and J gave up 1 base, with 9 bases separating them. The CDR3 loop spans 15 amino acids. CDR1 and CDR2 (germline): SGHTA, FQGNSA. The CDR3 DNA follows: TGTGCCAGCAGCTTAGCTGGACAGACGAACACTGAAGCTTTCTTT. Translated, it gives CASSLAGQTNTEAFF.

At least ten counts were recorded for this clonotype. The chain recombines TRBV12-5 with TRBJ1-1; perhaps TRBD1 as D (6 bases). The V gene lost 5 bases and the J gene lost 0 bases, with 13 bases spanning the gap. In germline, CDR1 is LGHNT, CDR2 FRNRAP. The CDR3 loop spans 15 amino acids. The CDR3 bases are TGTGCTAGTGGTCCGGACAGTGGGGTGAACACTGAAGCTTTCTTT. This encodes CASGPDSGVNTEAFF.